The source of this T cell receptor beta chain is a study of read filtering for tumor transcriptome and immune sequencing. This clonotype was counted a few times. A much bigger clone sits one base away, suggesting this may be a read error. This library used approximately 370 ng RNA and molecular barcoded adaptors spanning alpha/delta and beta/gamma chains. MiXCR, run by TCRdb on the reads, gives a single entry per CDR3 protein. This table has 40,000 or so distinct CDR3 sequences, about 10% appearing once. Germline CDR1 reads MDHEN; CDR2 reads SYDVKM. Between the trimmed V and J ends, which lost 7 bases and 12 bases, there was a span of 25 bases. The CDR3 covers 14 residues.

The clonotype comes from a donor over 35 with multiple myeloma. This chain links TRBV28 with TRBJ2-7; tentatively, D is TRBD2 (7 bases). Input material: a population of CD138-negative cells sorted from bone marrow. CDR3 in amino acids: CASNEDSSLGGRYF. As DNA, the CDR3 is TGTGCCAGCAACGAGGACAGCTCTCTGGGAGGGCGGTACTTC.